This T cell receptor (beta chain) was observed in a study of CD8+CD57+ T cells in acquired aplastic anemia. The TCR beta profiling, which covered VDJ combination and CDR3 sequence, was carried out using genomic DNA as the template. Using its own MiXCR run on the reads, TCRdb lists one record per CDR3 protein. The table includes approximately 150,000 distinct CDR3 sequences, around 50% detected once. All patients picked for sequencing had shown, by flow cytometry, an expansion of CD8+CD57+ cells. Trimming shortened V by 5 bases and J by 8 bases, and 18 bases separated the two germline ends. This CDR3 region has 15 residues. Germline V gene data show CDR1 as MGHDK and CDR2 as SYGVNS.

This chain uses TRBV25-1 with TRBJ1-4; no definite D call. Sequencing was done on a sample of sorted CD4+, CD8+, or CD8+CD57+ T cells (not recorded which) from PBMCs. This receptor was taken from a human donor with aplastic anemia. The CDR3 here is CASSSSSWSGEKLFF. The DNA of the CDR3 is TGTGCCAGCAGTTCTTCCTCTTGGTCGGGGGAAAAACTGTTTTTT. Using reference TRBV25-1 and TRBJ1-4 for the parts outside the CDR3, the full variable domain is EADIYQTPRYLVIGTGKKITLECSQTMGHDKMYWYQQDPGMELHLIHYSYGVNSTEKGDLSSESTVSRIRTEHFPLTLESARPSHTSQYLCASSSSSWSGEKLFFGSGTQLSVL.